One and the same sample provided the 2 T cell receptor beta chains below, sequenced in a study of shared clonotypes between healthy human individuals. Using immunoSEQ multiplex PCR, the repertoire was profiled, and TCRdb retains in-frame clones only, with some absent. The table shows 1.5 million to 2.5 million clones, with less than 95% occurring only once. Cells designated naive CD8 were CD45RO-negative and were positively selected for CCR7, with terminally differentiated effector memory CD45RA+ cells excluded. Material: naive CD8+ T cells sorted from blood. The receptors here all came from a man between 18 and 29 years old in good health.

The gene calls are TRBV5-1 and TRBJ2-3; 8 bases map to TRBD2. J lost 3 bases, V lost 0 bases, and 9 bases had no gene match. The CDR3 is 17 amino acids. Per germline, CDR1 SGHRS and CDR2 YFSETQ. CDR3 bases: TGCGCCAGCAGCTTGGGGCTCACGGGACTAGGTACAGATACGCAGTATTTT. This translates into CASSLGLTGLGTDTQYF.

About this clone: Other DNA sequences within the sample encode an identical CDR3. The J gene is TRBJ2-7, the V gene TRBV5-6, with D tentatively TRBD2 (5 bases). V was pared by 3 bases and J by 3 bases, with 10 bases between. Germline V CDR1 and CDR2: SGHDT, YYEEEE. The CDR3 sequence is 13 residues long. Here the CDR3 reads CASSSGVSYEQYF. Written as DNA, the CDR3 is TGTGCCAGCAGCTCCGGGGTAAGCTACGAGCAGTACTTC.